The T cell receptor beta chain described here comes from a study of identical twins. In its sample, this clonotype was seen a few times. TCRdb reprocessed the 5' RACE reads via MiXCR and lists one record per CDR3 protein. The sample consists of fewer than 900,000 distinct CDR3 sequences, 18% of them appearing once. The CDR3 extends over 14 amino acids. Trimming shortened V by 6 bases and J by 2 bases, and 11 bases separated the two germline ends. The germline gives CDR1 MNHNS, CDR2 SASEGT. These data are also associated with another study on T cells expressing NK-cell markers. This second study says: HCMV seropositivity characterized most of the eight sequenced donors, and seronegativity one.

This chain links TRBV6-1 with TRBJ1-3; a possible D gene is TRBD1 (6 bases). Sample: PBMCs. The clonotype was recovered from a woman aged 18-30 years in good health. DNA of the CDR3: TGTGCCAGCAGACAACAGGGCGCTGGAAACACCATATATTTT. Protein sequence: CASRQQGAGNTIYF.